A single sample is the source of the 8 T cell receptor beta chains below, sequenced in a study of T-cell reconstitution after alpha-beta-depleted transplantation in children. The authors prepared the TCRbeta library with unique molecular identifiers. TCRdb re-called the PCR reads with MiXCR, one entry per CDR3 protein. The sample carries roughly 180,000 distinct CDR3 sequences, roughly 11% recorded once. The material sequenced was PBMCs, taken before TCRalphabeta/CD19-depleted stem cell transplant. The receptors were sampled from a boy aged 2 to 9 with acute myeloid leukemia, due to receive a stem cell transplant.

This clonotype was counted ten times or more. The rearrangement links TRBV7-2 to TRBJ2-1; 14 bases line up with TRBD2. Germline assignment: CDR1 SGHTA and CDR2 FQGNSA. The length of the CDR3 is 19 residues. V trimming: 5 bases; J trimming: 1 base; junction bases outside the gene matches: 10. CDR3 DNA sequence: TGTGCCAGCAGCCCCCGGGGGACTAGCGGGAGTTCATCCTACAATGAGCAGTTCTTC. It yields the protein CASSPRGTSGSSSYNEQFF.

This clonotype was counted ten times or more. The rearrangement uses TRBV7-9 and TRBJ2-7; D tentatively reads TRBD1 or TRBD2 (5 bases each). From germline, CDR1 is SEHNR and CDR2 FQNEAQ (reference sequence). V was shortened by 10 bases and J by 3 bases, with 16 bases between the two germline ends. This CDR3 contains 13 residues. In DNA, the CDR3 is TGTGCCATCGACTCGGGGACCCTCTACGAGCAGTACTTC. Protein sequence: CAIDSGTLYEQYF. The full variable domain, rest sourced from reference TRBV7-9 and TRBJ2-7, is DTGVSQNPRHKITKRGQNVTFRCDPISEHNRLYWYRQTLGQGPEFLTYFQNEAQLEKSRLLSDRFSAERPKGSFSTLEIQRTEQGDSAMYLCAIDSGTLYEQYFGPGTRLTVT.

This clonotype was seen at least ten times. The chain's CDR3 is CASAIGGPYNEQFF. The CDR3 nucleotides read TGTGCCAGCGCTATAGGGGGTCCCTACAATGAGCAGTTCTTC. The rearrangement links TRBV11-3 to TRBJ2-1, with D possibly TRBD1 on 6 matching bases. Trimming removed 8 bases from V and 2 bases from J, with 13 bases in between. Germline V gene lookup returns CDR1 SGHNT and CDR2 YENEEA. The CDR3 runs to 14 residues. Complete variable domain (other parts from reference TRBV11-3 and TRBJ2-1): EAGVVQSPRYKIIEKKQPVAFWCNPISGHNTLYWYLQNLGQGPELLIRYENEEAVDDSQLPKDRFSAERLKGVDSTLKIQPAELGDSAVYLCASAIGGPYNEQFFGPGTRLTVL.

This clonotype was seen at least ten times. This chain uses TRBV11-2 with TRBJ1-4; D remains ambiguous. Germline lookup yields CDR1 SGHAT and CDR2 FQNNGV. This CDR3 comprises 15 residues. The V end lost 0 bases, the J end lost 8 bases, and 13 bases lay between the germline ends. The CDR3 DNA reads TGTGCCAGCAGCTTAGATTATTCCGAGCGGGAAAAACTGTTTTTT. Amino acid sequence: CASSLDYSEREKLFF.

This clonotype was counted only a few times. The gene calls are TRBV6-2 or TRBV6-3 and TRBJ1-2, with 8 bases identical to TRBD1. V dropped 5 bases and J dropped 8; count of bases not matched to a gene: 7. The CDR3 length is 13 residues. Germline loops: CDR1 MNHEY, CDR2 SVGEGT. In nucleotides, the CDR3 is TGTGCCAGCAGTGCCAGGGGGCCCTTCGGCTACACCTTC. Translating it yields CASSARGPFGYTF.

In this sample, this clonotype turned up many times. The rearrangement joins TRBV20-1 to TRBJ1-2, with TRBD1 matching over 10 bases. Germline lookup yields CDR1 DFQATT and CDR2 SNEGSKA (reference sequence). This CDR3 has 14 amino acids. V shed 3 bases, J shed 9 bases, and the junction held 10 bases outside the gene matches. The CDR3 DNA sequence: TGCAGTGCTAGCCGTGTCGGGACAGGGGCCAGCTACACCTTC. Protein sequence: CSASRVGTGASYTF.

In the case of this clonotype: With a much larger clone just one base away, this may be a read error. CDR3: CNADRLNTEAFF. The CDR3 region has the DNA TGCAATGCCGACCGATTGAACACTGAAGCTTTCTTT. The V and J genes are TRBV20-1 and TRBJ1-1; D is uncertain. The CDR3 covers 12 residues. Germline-derived CDR1 and CDR2 are DFQATT and SNEGSKA (reference sequence).

The table lists this clonotype with many counts. The chain combines TRBV27 with TRBJ2-1; the match to TRBD2 covers 13 bases. This CDR3 has 15 amino acids. The trim removed 8 bases at V and 3 bases at J, leaving 4 bases unmatched. Germline CDR1 reads MNHEY; CDR2 reads SMNVEV (reference sequence). The DNA of the CDR3 is TGTGCCAGCCCCCGGACTAGCGGGGGCTACAATGAGCAGTTCTTC. As protein: CASPRTSGGYNEQFF.